The following is a TCR beta chain sequence with its context. The sample originates from a study of CD8+ T cells in alopecia areata. This CDR3 spans 16 amino acids. Trimming shortened V by 4 bases and J by 1 base, and 16 bases separated the two germline ends. Germline V gene data show CDR1 as SGHNT and CDR2 as YYREEE (reference sequence). Sequencing used cDNA as its template, made by extracting RNA and reverse transcribing it. Method: immunoSEQ multiplex PCR; TCRdb's copy keeps in-frame clones and lacks some. The table has roughly 110,000 clones, 55% to 60% seen once; the top ten hold 3% to 4%. Treatment described: oral pan-JAK inhibitor, 5-10 mg twice daily.

The J gene is TRBJ2-3, the V gene TRBV5-4; D is possibly TRBD2 (6 bases). This TCR derives from a human donor with alopecia areata. The sample in question was CD4+ T cells sorted from blood, obtained at week 24, from a patient treated with tofacitinib. CDR3 nucleotide sequence: TGTGCCAGCAGCCCGCCGCGGGACGGAGGCACAGATACGCAGTATTTT. It codes for CASSPPRDGGTDTQYF.